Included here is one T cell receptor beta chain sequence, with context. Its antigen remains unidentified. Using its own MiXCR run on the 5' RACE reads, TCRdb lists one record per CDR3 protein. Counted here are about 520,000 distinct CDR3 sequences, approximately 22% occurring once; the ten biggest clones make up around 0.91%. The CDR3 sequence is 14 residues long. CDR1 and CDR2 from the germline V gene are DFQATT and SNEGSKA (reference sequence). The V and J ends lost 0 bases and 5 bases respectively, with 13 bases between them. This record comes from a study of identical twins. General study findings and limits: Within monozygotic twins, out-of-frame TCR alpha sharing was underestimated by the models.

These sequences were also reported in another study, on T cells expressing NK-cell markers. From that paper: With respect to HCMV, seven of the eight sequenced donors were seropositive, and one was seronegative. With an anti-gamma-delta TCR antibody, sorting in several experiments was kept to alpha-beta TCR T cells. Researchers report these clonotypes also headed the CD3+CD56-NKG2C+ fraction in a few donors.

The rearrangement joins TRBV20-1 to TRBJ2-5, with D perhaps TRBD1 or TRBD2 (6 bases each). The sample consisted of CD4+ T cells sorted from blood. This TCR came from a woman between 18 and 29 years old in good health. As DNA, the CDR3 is TGCAGTGCTAGAGAAATCAGGGGAGGCGAGACCCAGTACTTC. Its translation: CSAREIRGGETQYF.